This T cell receptor beta chain was sequenced in a study of STAT3 mutations in large granular lymphocyte leukemia. The wider study: Among longitudinally sequenced T-LGLL patients, roughly half had canonical activating STAT3 mutations detected.

Study-level findings and limits: Some patients had dominant TCR clones larger than their STAT3 mutant burden. In T-cell large granular lymphocyte leukemia, about half of patients showed multiple immunodominant subclonotypes. A small but highly pathogenic clone may have been missed.

Measured with immunoSEQ multiplex PCR; TCRdb has only the in-frame clones, and not every one. Among about 10,000 clones listed, 87% were seen once. As for this clone: What it recognizes is unknown.

Sequencing used peripheral blood mononuclear cells. The sequence was collected from a man between 60 and 75 years old with T-cell large granular lymphocyte leukemia. Some clones in this sample may be carry-over from other donors' samples.

DNA for the CDR3: TGCAGCGTTGGGGGACAGGGCGGGGAGACCCAGTACTTC. It encodes CSVGGQGGETQYF. V is TRBV29-1 and J is TRBJ2-5; TRBD1 aligns across 9 bases. CDR1 is SQVTM, CDR2 ANQGSEA, per germline. After removal of 4 bases from V and 5 bases from J, the junction contained 5 bases not matched to a gene. CDR3 length equals 13 residues.